These T cell receptor beta chains were read from a single sample in a study of early T cells in non-severe SARS-CoV-2 infection. TCRdb reprocessed the 5' RACE reads with MiXCR, giving one entry per CDR3 protein. Seen here are roughly 66,000 distinct CDR3 sequences, 8% to 9.5% observed once, and the top ten hold about 3.5%. Source material: whole blood. The source is an adult who was a healthcare worker with PCR-confirmed SARS-CoV-2 infection or an uninfected control (not recorded which). Both conserved end residues are part of each CDR3.

j_call	v_call	cdr3_aa
TRBJ2-5	TRBV2	CASSAGTLQETQYF
TRBJ2-3	TRBV4-2	CASSQDFGRSTDTQYF
TRBJ1-5	TRBV10-3	CAINVDRGLNQPQHF
TRBJ2-2	TRBV7-2	CASSLVGSGAGELFF
TRBJ2-3	TRBV30	CAWSVRTGDTQYF
TRBJ2-3	TRBV5-1	CASTDVTDTQYF
TRBJ2-7	TRBV7-6	CASSPAGGGGSYEQYF
TRBJ2-7	TRBV9	CASSVWGQSYEQYF
TRBJ2-3	TRBV5-5	CASSDGLAGASTDTQYF
TRBJ2-6	TRBV18	CASSPRDRVSGANVLTF
TRBJ1-5	TRBV15	CATSRLQGHSNQPQHF
TRBJ2-5	TRBV10-3	CAISEPGTGGETQYF
TRBJ2-1	TRBV7-2	CASSFSGSGSYNEQFF
TRBJ1-6	TRBV12-3/TRBV12-4	CASSLDGGGTYNSPLHF
TRBJ2-5	TRBV20-1	CSARLAAESLQETQYF
TRBJ2-4	TRBV18	CASSPLSDIQYF